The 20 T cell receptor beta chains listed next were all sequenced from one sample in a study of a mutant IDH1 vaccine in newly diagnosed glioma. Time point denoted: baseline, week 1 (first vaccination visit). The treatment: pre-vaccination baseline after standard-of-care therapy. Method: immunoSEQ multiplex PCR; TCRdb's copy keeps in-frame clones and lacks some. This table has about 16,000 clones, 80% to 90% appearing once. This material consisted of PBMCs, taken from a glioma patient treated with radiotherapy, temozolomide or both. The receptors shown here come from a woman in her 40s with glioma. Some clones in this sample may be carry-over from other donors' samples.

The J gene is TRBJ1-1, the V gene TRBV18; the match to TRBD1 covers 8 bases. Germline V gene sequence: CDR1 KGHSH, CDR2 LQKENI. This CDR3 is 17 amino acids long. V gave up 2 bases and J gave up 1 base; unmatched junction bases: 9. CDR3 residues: CASSPTGTGSWNTEAFF. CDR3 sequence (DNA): TGTGCCAGCTCACCAACCGGGACAGGTTCGTGGAACACTGAAGCTTTCTTT.

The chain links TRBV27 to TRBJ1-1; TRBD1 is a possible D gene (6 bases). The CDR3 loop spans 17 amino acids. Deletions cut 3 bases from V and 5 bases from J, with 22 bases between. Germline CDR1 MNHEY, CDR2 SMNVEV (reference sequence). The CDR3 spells CASSFGGGGRGGTEAFF. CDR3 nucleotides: TGTGCCAGCAGTTTTGGGGGGGGTGGCAGGGGAGGGACTGAAGCTTTCTTT.

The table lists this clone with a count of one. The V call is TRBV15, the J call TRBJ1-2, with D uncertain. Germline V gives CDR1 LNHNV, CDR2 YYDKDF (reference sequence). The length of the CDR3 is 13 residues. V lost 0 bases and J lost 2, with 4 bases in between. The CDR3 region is CATSREANYGYTF. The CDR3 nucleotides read TGTGCCACCAGCAGAGAAGCGAACTATGGCTACACCTTC.

CDR3 sequence: CASSFPGQGFDTQYF. CDR3 coding DNA: TGTGCCAGCAGCTTCCCTGGACAGGGTTTCGATACGCAGTATTTT. The chain joins TRBV7-9 to TRBJ2-3; 8 bases map to TRBD1. The V gene's germline CDR1 is SEHNR and CDR2 FQNEAQ (reference sequence). This CDR3 comprises 15 residues. V trimming: 3 bases; J trimming: 6 bases; junction bases outside the gene matches: 8.

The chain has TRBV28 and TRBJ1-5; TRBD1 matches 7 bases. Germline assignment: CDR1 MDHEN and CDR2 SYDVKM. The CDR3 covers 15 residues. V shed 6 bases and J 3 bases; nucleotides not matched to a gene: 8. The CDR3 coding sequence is TGTGCCAGCAGGCCACAGGGGACACCCAATCAGCCCCAGCATTTT. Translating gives CASRPQGTPNQPQHF.

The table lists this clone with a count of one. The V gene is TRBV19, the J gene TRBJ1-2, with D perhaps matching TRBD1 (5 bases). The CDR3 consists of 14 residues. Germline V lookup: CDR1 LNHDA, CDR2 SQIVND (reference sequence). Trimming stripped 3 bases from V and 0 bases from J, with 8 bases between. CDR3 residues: CASSIQTANYGYTF. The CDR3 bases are TGTGCCAGTAGTATCCAGACAGCTAACTATGGCTACACCTTC.

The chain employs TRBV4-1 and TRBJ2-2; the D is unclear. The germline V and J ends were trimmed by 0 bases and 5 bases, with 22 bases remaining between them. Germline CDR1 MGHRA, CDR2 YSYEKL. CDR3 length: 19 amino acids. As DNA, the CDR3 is TGCGCCAGCAGCCAAGAGGAGACATTGACCCTTGGCGTTACCGGGGAGCTGTTTTTT. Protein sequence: CASSQEETLTLGVTGELFF.

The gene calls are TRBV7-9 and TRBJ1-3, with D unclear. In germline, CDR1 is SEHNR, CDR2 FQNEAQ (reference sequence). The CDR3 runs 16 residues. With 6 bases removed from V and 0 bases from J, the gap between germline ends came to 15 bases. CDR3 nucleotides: TGTGCCAGCAGTCTCGGCGGGCCTTACTCTGGAAACACCATATATTTT. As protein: CASSLGGPYSGNTIYF. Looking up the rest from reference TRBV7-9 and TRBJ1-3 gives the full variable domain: DTGVSQNPRHKITKRGQNVTFRCDPISEHNRLYWYRQTLGQGPEFLTYFQNEAQLEKSRLLSDRFSAERPKGSFSTLEIQRTEQGDSAMYLCASSLGGPYSGNTIYFGEGSWLTVV.

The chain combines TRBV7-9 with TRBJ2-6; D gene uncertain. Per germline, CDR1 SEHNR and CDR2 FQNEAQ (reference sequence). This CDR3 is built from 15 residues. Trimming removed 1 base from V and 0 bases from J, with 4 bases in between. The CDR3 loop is CASSLVVSGANVLTF. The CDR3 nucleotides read TGTGCCAGCAGCTTAGTTGTCTCTGGGGCCAACGTCCTGACTTTC.

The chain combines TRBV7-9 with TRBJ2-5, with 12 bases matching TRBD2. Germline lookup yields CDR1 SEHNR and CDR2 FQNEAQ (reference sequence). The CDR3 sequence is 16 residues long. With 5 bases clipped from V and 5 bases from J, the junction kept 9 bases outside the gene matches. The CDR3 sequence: CASSPRTSGILETQYF. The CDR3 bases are TGTGCCAGCAGCCCCCGGACTAGCGGGATTTTGGAGACCCAGTACTTC.

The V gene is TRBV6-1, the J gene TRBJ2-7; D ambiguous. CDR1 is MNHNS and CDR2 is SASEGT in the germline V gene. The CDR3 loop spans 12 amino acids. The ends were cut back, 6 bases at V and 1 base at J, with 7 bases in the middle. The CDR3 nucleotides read TGTGCCAGCAGCCAGGTATCCTACGAGCAGTACTTC. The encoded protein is CASSQVSYEQYF.

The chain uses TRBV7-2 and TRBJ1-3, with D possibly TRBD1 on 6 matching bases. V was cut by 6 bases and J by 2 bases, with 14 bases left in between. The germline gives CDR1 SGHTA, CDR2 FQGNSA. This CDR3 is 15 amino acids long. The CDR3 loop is CASRAPGGPGNTIYF. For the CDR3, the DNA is TGTGCCAGCAGGGCCCCGGGGGGCCCTGGAAACACCATATATTTT. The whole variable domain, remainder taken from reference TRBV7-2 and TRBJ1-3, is GAGVSQSPSNKVTEKGKDVELRCDPISGHTALYWYRQSLGQGLEFLIYFQGNSAPDKSGLPSDRFSAERTGGSVSTLTIQRTQQEDSAVYLCASRAPGGPGNTIYFGEGSWLTVV.

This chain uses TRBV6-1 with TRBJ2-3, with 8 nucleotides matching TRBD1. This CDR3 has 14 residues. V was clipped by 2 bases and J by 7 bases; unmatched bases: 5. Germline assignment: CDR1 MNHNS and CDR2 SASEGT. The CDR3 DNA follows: TGTGCCAGCAGTGAATCAGGGGGCGGAAATACGCAGTATTTT. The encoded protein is CASSESGGGNTQYF.

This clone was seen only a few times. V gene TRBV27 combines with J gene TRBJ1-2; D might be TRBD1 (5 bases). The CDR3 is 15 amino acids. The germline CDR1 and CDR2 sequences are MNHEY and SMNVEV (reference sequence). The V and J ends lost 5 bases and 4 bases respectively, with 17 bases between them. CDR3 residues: CASSRDGINAYGYTF. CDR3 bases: TGTGCCAGCAGTCGGGACGGTATTAATGCCTATGGCTACACCTTC.

The CDR3 loop reads CASSSQGVGQPQHF. CDR3 coding DNA: TGTGCCAGTAGTAGCCAGGGGGTCGGGCAGCCCCAGCATTTT. The chain couples TRBV19 to TRBJ1-5; the match to TRBD1 covers 7 bases. V was pared by 4 bases and J by 7 bases, with 7 bases of the junction left unmatched. The CDR3 runs 14 residues. Germline V CDR1 and CDR2: LNHDA, SQIVND (reference sequence).

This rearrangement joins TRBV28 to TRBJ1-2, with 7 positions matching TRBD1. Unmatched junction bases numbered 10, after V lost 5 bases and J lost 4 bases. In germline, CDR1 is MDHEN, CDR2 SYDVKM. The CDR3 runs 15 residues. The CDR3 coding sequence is TGTGCCAGCAGTCCTGGACAGGTCGCCTCCTATGGCTACACCTTC. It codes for CASSPGQVASYGYTF.

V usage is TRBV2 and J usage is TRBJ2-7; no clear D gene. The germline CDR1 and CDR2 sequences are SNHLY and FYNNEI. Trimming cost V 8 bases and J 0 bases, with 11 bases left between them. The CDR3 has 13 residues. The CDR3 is CASDRQSSYEQYF. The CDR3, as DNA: TGTGCCAGCGATCGGCAGAGCTCCTACGAGCAGTACTTC.

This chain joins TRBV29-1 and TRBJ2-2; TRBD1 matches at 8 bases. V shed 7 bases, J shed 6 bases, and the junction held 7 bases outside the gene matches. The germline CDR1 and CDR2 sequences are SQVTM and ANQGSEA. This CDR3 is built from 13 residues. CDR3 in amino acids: CSADRGKAGELFF. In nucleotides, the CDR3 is TGCAGCGCCGACAGGGGAAAGGCCGGGGAGCTGTTTTTT.

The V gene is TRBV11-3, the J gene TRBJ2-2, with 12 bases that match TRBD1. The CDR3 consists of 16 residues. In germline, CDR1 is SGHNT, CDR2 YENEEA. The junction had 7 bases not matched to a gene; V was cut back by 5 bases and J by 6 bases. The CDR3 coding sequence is TGTGCCAGCAGCAAGGGACAGGGGGCTCCCCCCGGGGAGCTGTTTTTT. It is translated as CASSKGQGAPPGELFF. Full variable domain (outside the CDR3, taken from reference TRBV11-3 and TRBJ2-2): EAGVVQSPRYKIIEKKQPVAFWCNPISGHNTLYWYLQNLGQGPELLIRYENEEAVDDSQLPKDRFSAERLKGVDSTLKIQPAELGDSAVYLCASSKGQGAPPGELFFGEGSRLTVL.

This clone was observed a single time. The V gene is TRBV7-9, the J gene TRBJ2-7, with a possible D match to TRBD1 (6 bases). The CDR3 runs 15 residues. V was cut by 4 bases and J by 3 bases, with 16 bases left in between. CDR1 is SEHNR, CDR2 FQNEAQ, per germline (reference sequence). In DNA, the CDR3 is TGTGCCAGCAGCTCCTCGGCTAAGGGGGTCTACGAGCAGTACTTC. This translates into CASSSSAKGVYEQYF.